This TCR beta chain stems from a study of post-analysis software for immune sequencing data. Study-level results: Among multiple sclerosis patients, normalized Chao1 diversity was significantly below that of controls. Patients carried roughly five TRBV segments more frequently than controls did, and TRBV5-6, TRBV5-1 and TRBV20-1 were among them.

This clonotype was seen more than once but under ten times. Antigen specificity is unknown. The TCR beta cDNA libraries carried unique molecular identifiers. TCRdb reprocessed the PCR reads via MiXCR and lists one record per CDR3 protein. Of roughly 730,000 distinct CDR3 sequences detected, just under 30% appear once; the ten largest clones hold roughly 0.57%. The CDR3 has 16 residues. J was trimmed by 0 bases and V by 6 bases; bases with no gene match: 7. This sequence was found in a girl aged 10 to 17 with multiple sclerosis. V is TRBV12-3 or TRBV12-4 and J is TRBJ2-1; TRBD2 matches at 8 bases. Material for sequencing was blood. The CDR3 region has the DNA TGTGCCAGCAGGCCTGGCGGGAGGAACTCCTACAATGAGCAGTTCTTC. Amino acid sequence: CASRPGGRNSYNEQFF.